A single sample gave rise to the 30 T cell receptor beta chains below, sequenced in a study of T cell repertoires in cytomegalovirus infection (dated 2019 in TCRdb). Data came from an Illumina HiSeq 1500. Clones were called with MiXCR by TCRdb after fastp trimmed the public reads at Q25, and only in-frame beta chains were retained. All rows with the same CDR3 protein become a single entry with the most common DNA and genes. A total of about 450,000 distinct CDR3 sequences appear in this sample, under 40% of them only once. The leading ten clones occupy roughly 15% of the sample. What was sequenced was PBMCs. These receptors all stem from a human donor in good health (CMV status not recorded). Some clones in this sample may be carry-over from other donors' samples.

The chain couples TRBV18 to TRBJ1-2; TRBD1 matches 11 bases. Germline values: CDR1 KGHSH, CDR2 LQKENI. This CDR3 is built from 17 residues. After removal of 3 bases from V and 8 bases from J, the junction contained 14 bases not matched to a gene. CDR3 residues: CASSPQPGQGAAGGYTF. The CDR3 DNA sequence: TGTGCCAGCTCACCCCAGCCAGGACAGGGGGCAGCGGGAGGCTACACCTTC.

The chain has TRBV18 and TRBJ2-6, with D unclear. The CDR3 runs to 15 residues. V lost 3 bases, J lost 1 base, and 7 bases lay in between. Germline V gene lookup returns CDR1 KGHSH and CDR2 LQKENI. The CDR3 is CASSPSASGANVLTF. DNA of the CDR3: TGTGCCAGCTCACCCTCTGCGTCTGGGGCCAACGTCCTGACTTTC. Supplemented by reference TRBV18 and TRBJ2-6, the full variable domain reads NAGVMQNPRHLVRRRGQEARLRCSPMKGHSHVYWYRQLPEEGLKFMVYLQKENIIDESGMPKERFSAEFPKEGPSILRIQQVVRGDSAAYFCASSPSASGANVLTFGAGSRLTVL.

Only a few counts were recorded for this clonotype. This chain joins TRBV7-6 and TRBJ2-5; D may be TRBD1 (5 bases). This CDR3 spans 14 amino acids. Germline values: CDR1 SGHVS, CDR2 FNYEAQ. V was pared by 2 bases and J by 1 base, with 8 bases between. CDR3 sequence (DNA): TGTGCCAGCAGCTTATCGACAGTCCAAGAGACCCAGTACTTC. Translating it yields CASSLSTVQETQYF.

Of note for this clonotype: A read error may produce the germline difference seen at one junction end. The V and J genes are TRBV12-3 or TRBV12-4 and TRBJ2-7; 7 nucleotides align to TRBD1. This CDR3 comprises 15 residues. CDR3 residues: CASSATGARSYEQSF. DNA for the CDR3: TGTGCCAGCAGTGCCACAGGGGCCCGCTCCTACGAGCAGTCCTTC.

The chain joins TRBV5-5 to TRBJ2-3, with 7 bases matching TRBD1. Per germline, CDR1 SGHKS and CDR2 YYEKEE (reference sequence). The CDR3 has 14 amino acids. V shed 5 bases, J shed 4 bases, and the junction held 7 bases outside the gene matches. The CDR3 nucleotides read TGTGCCAGCAGACGTGACAGGGTGGCAGATACGCAGTATTTT. It translates to CASRRDRVADTQYF.

This clonotype was found a few times. The genes are TRBV24-1 and TRBJ1-2; D ambiguous. This CDR3 region has 14 residues. CDR1 is KGHDR, CDR2 SFDVKD, per germline. Trimming took 4 bases from V and 1 from J, leaving 9 bases between them. The CDR3 bases are TGTGCCACCAGTGAAGTACGCCTTAACTATGGCTACACCTTC. Translating gives CATSEVRLNYGYTF.

V is TRBV2 and J is TRBJ2-2, with D unclear. Germline loops: CDR1 SNHLY, CDR2 FYNNEI. Deletions cut 0 bases from V and 8 bases from J, with 10 bases between. This CDR3 has 14 residues. For the CDR3, the DNA is TGTGCCAGCAGTGAAGCGCTTATGAGAGGGGAGCTGTTTTTT. Amino acid sequence: CASSEALMRGELFF.

This chain connects TRBV15 to TRBJ2-2; 10 bases map to TRBD2. The V and J ends lost 1 base and 0 bases, in that order; junction bases with no gene match: 2. Looked up from germline, CDR1 is LNHNV and CDR2 is YYDKDF (reference sequence). The CDR3 runs to 17 residues. CDR3 loop: CATSRGGLASNTGELFF. The CDR3 nucleotides are TGTGCCACCAGCAGAGGGGGACTAGCGTCGAACACCGGGGAGCTGTTTTTT.

This chain links TRBV28 with TRBJ1-1; D gene uncertain. Germline CDR1 is MDHEN and CDR2 is SYDVKM. V lost 3 bases and J lost 3, with 11 bases in between. This CDR3 comprises 14 residues. DNA for the CDR3: TGTGCCAGCAGTTTTTTCGCGGGCTACACTGAAGCTTTCTTT. Encoded protein: CASSFFAGYTEAFF.

The sample holds a few counts of this clonotype. The chain combines TRBV24-1 with TRBJ2-1; TRBD2 matches 9 bases. Germline V gene data show CDR1 as KGHDR and CDR2 as SFDVKD. The ends lost 11 bases at V and 1 base at J; junction bases unmatched: 2. This CDR3 region has 13 residues. The CDR3 sequence: CAKRGVSYNEQFF. The CDR3 DNA reads TGTGCCAAGCGGGGGGTATCCTACAATGAGCAGTTCTTC.

This chain connects TRBV4-1 to TRBJ1-1, with TRBD1 matching 9 bases. Germline lookup yields CDR1 MGHRA and CDR2 YSYEKL. The junction had 7 bases not matched to a gene; V was cut back by 4 bases and J by 4 bases. CDR3 length: 15 residues. The CDR3 coding sequence is TGCGCCAGCAGCCGAGGGACAGGGACTAGCACTGAAGCTTTCTTT. It specifies CASSRGTGTSTEAFF.

This clonotype has a count of ten or more. J is TRBJ1-1 and V is TRBV7-2, with D hard to call. The V gene lost 1 base and the J gene lost 6 bases, with 15 bases spanning the gap. Germline V lookup: CDR1 SGHTA, CDR2 FQGNSA. CDR3 length equals 15 residues. The CDR3 DNA reads as TGTGCCAGCAGCTTAGTGGTCTCACACCGTTCTGAAGCTTTCTTT. This gives the protein CASSLVVSHRSEAFF. Full variable domain (outside the CDR3, taken from reference TRBV7-2 and TRBJ1-1): GAGVSQSPSNKVTEKGKDVELRCDPISGHTALYWYRQSLGQGLEFLIYFQGNSAPDKSGLPSDRFSAERTGGSVSTLTIQRTQQEDSAVYLCASSLVVSHRSEAFFGQGTRLTVV.

The chain links TRBV2 to TRBJ2-6; TRBD1 matches at 7 bases. V shed 9 bases and J 1 base; nucleotides not matched to a gene: 15. This CDR3 has 18 amino acids. Germline-derived CDR1 and CDR2 are SNHLY and FYNNEI. The CDR3 is CASSAPGQFKSGANVLTF. The CDR3 bases are TGTGCCAGTTCCGCACCGGGACAGTTTAAATCTGGGGCCAACGTCCTGACTTTC. The full variable domain, with the rest looked up from reference TRBV2 and TRBJ2-6, is EPEVTQTPSHQVTQMGQEVILRCVPISNHLYFYWYRQILGQKVEFLVSFYNNEISEKSEIFDDQFSVERPDGSNFTLKIRSTKLEDSAMYFCASSAPGQFKSGANVLTFGAGSRLTVL.

This clonotype was observed a few times. The chain employs TRBV7-9 and TRBJ2-7; the D is unclear. The CDR3 runs 14 residues. Trimming stripped 2 bases from V and 2 bases from J, with 10 bases between. Germline V gene sequence: CDR1 SEHNR, CDR2 FQNEAQ (reference sequence). CDR3 in DNA: TGTGCCAGCAGCTTAACCGTTTACACCTACGAGCAGTACTTC. Its translation is CASSLTVYTYEQYF.

The chain uses TRBV6-8 and TRBJ1-1; the D is unclear. Germline V gene lookup returns CDR1 MNHGY and CDR2 SAAAGT. V gave up 3 bases and J gave up 3 bases, with 8 bases separating them. CDR3 length equals 13 residues. CDR3: CASSYQVDTEAFF. The CDR3, as DNA: TGTGCCAGCAGTTATCAGGTGGACACTGAAGCTTTCTTT.

This clonotype has only a few counts. This chain uses TRBV12-3 or TRBV12-4 with TRBJ2-7; 8 bases line up with TRBD2. V lost 6 bases to trimming and J lost 10 bases; unmatched junction nucleotides: 14. This CDR3 has 14 amino acids. CDR3 DNA sequence: TGTGCCAGCAGCCTCGGGGTAGCGGGAACCGACCAGTACTTC. This gives the protein CASSLGVAGTDQYF.

The table lists this clonotype with a few counts. The rearrangement uses TRBV2 and TRBJ1-2; D ambiguous. Trimming cost V 1 base and J 3 bases, with 9 bases left between them. Germline V gene lookup returns CDR1 SNHLY and CDR2 FYNNEI. The CDR3 loop spans 14 amino acids. CDR3 residues: CASSEVSGDYGYTF. CDR3 sequence (DNA): TGTGCCAGCAGTGAAGTGTCCGGGGACTATGGCTACACCTTC.

The chain links TRBV13 to TRBJ2-3; 7 nucleotides line up with TRBD2. The ends lost 4 bases at V and 12 bases at J; junction bases unmatched: 10. Germline V CDR1 and CDR2: PRHDT, FYEKMQ (reference sequence). The CDR3 has 13 residues. This CDR3 reads CASSSTAGRDQYF. The CDR3 nucleotides read TGTGCCAGCAGCTCCACAGCGGGGAGGGACCAGTATTTT.

This clonotype has more than one count but fewer than ten. The rearrangement joins TRBV6-2 or TRBV6-3 to TRBJ1-1, with D maybe TRBD1 (5 bases). V was clipped by 7 bases and J by 0 bases, with 15 bases between them. Germline V gene data show CDR1 as MNHEY and CDR2 as SVGEGT. The CDR3 contains 15 residues. CDR3 residues: CASMRAGRMNTEAFF. The CDR3 nucleotides are TGTGCCAGCATGCGGGCAGGGCGCATGAACACTGAAGCTTTCTTT.

Many counts were recorded for this clonotype. The chain couples TRBV11-2 to TRBJ1-1; possibly TRBD1 for D (5 bases). The CDR3 is 13 amino acids. The germline V and J ends were trimmed by 5 bases and 8 bases, with 15 bases remaining between them. Germline V gene sequence: CDR1 SGHAT, CDR2 FQNNGV. CDR3 nucleotide sequence: TGTGCCAGCAGCCCTCGACTGACAGCCGAAGCTTTCTTT. Amino acids: CASSPRLTAEAFF.

This clonotype occurred a few times. The V call is TRBV29-1, the J call TRBJ1-1; 9 bases line up with TRBD1. The length of the CDR3 is 16 residues. V dropped 3 bases and J dropped 0; count of bases not matched to a gene: 8. Germline V gene lookup returns CDR1 SQVTM and CDR2 ANQGSEA. The DNA for the CDR3 is TGCAGCGTTGAGTCGGGGACAGGGATTGTGAACACTGAAGCTTTCTTT. Protein product: CSVESGTGIVNTEAFF.

This clonotype was observed many times. This sequence joins TRBV7-2 and TRBJ1-4, with a tentative D call TRBD1 (6 bases). The CDR3 has 15 amino acids. Trimming stripped 1 base from V and 6 bases from J, with 12 bases between. Germline CDR1 and CDR2: SGHTA and FQGNSA. In DNA form, the CDR3 reads TGTGCCAGCAGCTTAGTTTACAGGGCGGATGAAAAACTGTTTTTT. Translated, it gives CASSLVYRADEKLFF.

The chain joins TRBV4-1 to TRBJ1-1; 9 bases agree with TRBD1. CDR3 length: 15 residues. Trimming cost V 4 bases and J 10 bases; bases outside gene matches: 13. Germline CDR1 reads MGHRA; CDR2 reads YSYEKL. CDR3 bases: TGCGCCAGCAGCCCAAGTGGGACAGGGAACGGGCGAGCTTTCTTT. This sequence encodes CASSPSGTGNGRAFF.

This sequence joins TRBV20-1 and TRBJ2-5; TRBD2 matches at 8 bases. This CDR3 has 17 amino acids. CDR1 and CDR2 from the germline V gene are DFQATT and SNEGSKA (reference sequence). The V segment lost 0 bases and the J segment 2 bases; nucleotides outside the gene matches: 11. The CDR3 loop reads CSARDPLGGARQETQYF. The CDR3 bases are TGCAGTGCTAGAGACCCCCTCGGGGGGGCGAGACAAGAGACCCAGTACTTC.

Turning to this clonotype: As the CDR3 is not closed by the conserved phenylalanine or tryptophan, this likely results from a read error. The genes are TRBV7-2 and TRBJ2-1, with D possibly being TRBD2 (7 bases). Trimming cost V 0 bases and J 6 bases, with 12 bases left between them. The CDR3 has 15 amino acids. Germline CDR1 is SGHTA and CDR2 is FQGNSA. The CDR3 DNA follows: TGTGCCAGCAGCTTAGCGGGGGGGCCGGGCAATGAGCAGTTCTTA. It yields the protein CASSLAGGPGNEQFL.

The CDR3 coding sequence is TGCAGCGTGCGGTCCTCGAACACCGGGGAGCTGTTTTTT. Its protein product is CSVRSSNTGELFF. This chain uses TRBV29-1 with TRBJ2-2; no definite D call. Trimming removed 6 bases from V and 0 bases from J, with 8 bases in between. Germline loops: CDR1 SQVTM, CDR2 ANQGSEA. CDR3 length: 13 amino acids.

This clonotype was observed a few times. The rearrangement uses TRBV4-1 and TRBJ1-5; D call uncertain. Germline V gene data show CDR1 as MGHRA and CDR2 as YSYEKL. CDR3 size: 14 residues. Trimming removed 1 base at V and 3 bases at J, with 7 bases between. The CDR3 DNA follows: TGCGCCAGCAGCCAAGTGACCCTCAATCAGCCCCAGCATTTT. This sequence encodes CASSQVTLNQPQHF.

Notes on this clonotype: One end of the junction varies from germline; a read error may be responsible. The chain is built from TRBV7-2 and TRBJ1-3; weak D call: TRBD1 (5 bases). This CDR3 has 13 residues. Germline V gene lookup returns CDR1 SGHTA and CDR2 FQGNSA. The DNA of the CDR3 is TGTGCCAGCAGCCCAGGGCCTGGAACCACCATATATTTT. Translation: CASSPGPGTTIYF.

The V and J genes are TRBV7-2 and TRBJ2-1; the D call may be TRBD1 or TRBD2 (6 bases each). Germline V gene data show CDR1 as SGHTA and CDR2 as FQGNSA. The CDR3 is made up of 17 amino acids. Trimming shortened V by 5 bases and J by 8 bases, and 25 bases separated the two germline ends. The CDR3 spells CASSPPGETGRRDEQFF. DNA for the CDR3: TGTGCCAGCAGCCCACCCGGGGAGACAGGCCGGAGGGATGAGCAGTTCTTC.

Note on this clonotype: A read error may explain this, as a much larger clone is one base away. This CDR3 fails to terminate in the conserved phenylalanine or tryptophan, so it likely reflects a read error. The chain recombines TRBV7-9 with TRBJ2-7; a possible D gene is TRBD1 (5 bases). Trimming took off 5 bases at V and 1 base at J, with 21 bases between the two ends. Germline CDR1 is SEHNR and CDR2 is FQNEAQ (reference sequence). The CDR3 has 17 residues. In DNA, the CDR3 is TGTGCCAGCAGCGGGGCCGAGGCAGGGTTGACATCCTACGAGCAGTACTAC. Amino acid sequence: CASSGAEAGLTSYEQYY.